This T cell receptor (beta chain) was identified in a study of identical twins. Regarding the study as a whole: Out-of-frame TCR alpha sharing in monozygotic twins exceeded recombination model predictions.

In its sample, this clonotype was seen many times. Antigen unknown. TCRdb recomputed calls from the 5' RACE reads with MiXCR, one row per CDR3 protein. The data show hundreds of thousands of distinct CDR3 sequences, roughly 18% seen once. The CDR3 has 12 residues. Germline values: CDR1 SGHTA, CDR2 FQGNSA. V lost 6 bases to trimming and J lost 4 bases, with 7 bases between them. The same sample was also studied in work on T cells expressing NK-cell markers.

The sequencing input was PBMCs. The rearrangement joins TRBV7-2 to TRBJ2-1, with D unclear. The sequence came from a woman aged 18-29 years in good health. The CDR3 is CASSPRYNEQFF. DNA for the CDR3: TGTGCCAGCAGTCCCAGGTACAATGAGCAGTTCTTC.